The 12 T cell receptor beta chains given below trace back to one sample, sequenced in a study of blood T cell repertoires in COVID-19 (dated by TCRdb to 2018 to 2021). Libraries were made using the immunoSEQ multiplex PCR assay. In TCRdb, the immuneACCESS table is reduced to in-frame sequences with V and J assigned. These tables do not hold every clone; where another copy was compared, an unresolved V gene accounts for under half, and the others remain unexplained. The sample records approximately 46,000 clones, 65% to 90% of which are singletons. The ten largest clonotypes hold less than 3% of the sample. The material sequenced was peripheral blood. Receptor source: an older woman with acute or convalescent COVID-19.

The chain couples TRBV6-1 to TRBJ2-3, with D perhaps matching TRBD1 (5 bases). With 1 base removed from V and 9 bases from J, the gap between germline ends came to 14 bases. The germline CDR1 and CDR2 sequences are MNHNS and SASEGT. CDR3 size: 14 residues. CDR3 amino acids: CASSEGGGARTQYF. The CDR3 DNA reads as TGTGCCAGCAGTGAAGGAGGTGGGGCGAGAACGCAGTATTTT.

This rearrangement joins TRBV28 to TRBJ1-1; 10 bases map to TRBD1. The J segment lost 1 base and the V segment lost 3 bases, leaving 2 bases of the junction unmatched. The CDR3 length is 15 residues. CDR1 MDHEN and CDR2 SYDVKM come from the germline V gene. The CDR3 nucleotides are TGTGCCAGCAGTTTGGGACAGGGGAGGAACACTGAAGCTTTCTTT. This encodes CASSLGQGRNTEAFF.

This clone was recorded a few times. This chain uses TRBV30 with TRBJ1-6; the D is unclear. CDR3 length: 14 amino acids. Per the germline V gene, CDR1 is GTSNPN and CDR2 is SVGIG (reference sequence). The V end lost 8 bases, the J end lost 5 bases, and 16 bases lay between the germline ends. CDR3 in amino acids: CARTVGRHNSPLHF. The CDR3 DNA follows: TGTGCCCGTACAGTCGGCAGACATAATTCACCCCTCCACTTT.

The rearrangement uses TRBV6-5 and TRBJ1-2, with D possibly matching TRBD1 (6 bases). V was shortened by 7 bases and J by 0 bases, with 9 bases between the two germline ends. Germline CDR1 and CDR2: MNHEY and SVGAGI. The CDR3 contains 13 residues. This CDR3 is CASNRQANYGYTF. The CDR3 nucleotides are TGTGCCAGCAACCGACAGGCTAACTATGGCTACACCTTC.

The chain combines TRBV7-2 with TRBJ1-3; maybe TRBD1 (6 bases). The CDR3 totals 16 residues. Germline V CDR1 and CDR2: SGHTA, FQGNSA. V lost 1 base and J 0 bases, leaving 10 bases between the germline ends. The CDR3 spells CASSLGGLLSGNTIYF. CDR3 nucleotides: TGTGCCAGCAGCTTAGGGGGGCTCCTCTCTGGAAACACCATATATTTT.

The chain carries TRBV5-4 and TRBJ1-2; TRBD1 matches at 11 bases. CDR1 and CDR2 from the germline V gene are SGHNT and YYREEE (reference sequence). Trimming cost V 3 bases and J 3 bases; bases outside gene matches: 4. The CDR3 totals 15 residues. CDR3 sequence reads: CASSSRTGGDYGYTF. In DNA, the CDR3 is TGTGCCAGCAGCTCCCGGACAGGGGGCGACTATGGCTACACCTTC.

CDR3 amino acids: CASSQDRGQGEFF. The CDR3 region has the DNA TGTGCCAGCAGCCAAGATAGAGGACAGGGAGAGTTCTTC. The chain carries TRBV14 and TRBJ2-1, with TRBD1 matching 8 bases. From germline, CDR1 is SGHDN and CDR2 FVKESK. CDR3 length: 13 amino acids. V lost 0 bases and J lost 14; bases outside the gene matches: 6.

The rearrangement joins TRBV13 to TRBJ2-1, with 11 bases lining up with TRBD2. The CDR3 length is 16 residues. The V segment lost 5 bases and the J segment 3 bases; nucleotides outside the gene matches: 6. Per the germline V gene, CDR1 is PRHDT and CDR2 is FYEKMQ (reference sequence). The CDR3 DNA is TGTGCCAGCAGCCCCCCTAGCGGGGGGATCTACAATGAGCAGTTCTTC. This codes for CASSPPSGGIYNEQFF.

The J gene is TRBJ2-1, the V gene TRBV9; 12 nucleotides match TRBD1. Germline loops: CDR1 SGDLS, CDR2 YYNGEE. The ends lost 4 bases at V and 10 bases at J; junction bases unmatched: 6. The CDR3 has 14 residues. The DNA for the CDR3 is TGTGCCAGCAGCATCCGGGACAGGGGGCTCGAGCAGTTCTTC. Residues: CASSIRDRGLEQFF.

The chain recombines TRBV5-1 with TRBJ2-7; TRBD1 matches at 9 bases. The germline CDR1 and CDR2 sequences are SGHRS and YFSETQ. Trimming at V came to 4 bases and at J to 5 bases, leaving 7 bases not matched to a gene. The CDR3 is made up of 14 amino acids. The CDR3 DNA is TGCGCCAGCAGCAACCGGGACAGGGAGGACGAGCAGTACTTC. Residues: CASSNRDREDEQYF.

The gene calls are TRBV28 and TRBJ1-5; D is unclear. The length of the CDR3 is 15 residues. Germline CDR1 and CDR2: MDHEN and SYDVKM. Between the trimmed V and J ends, which lost 1 base and 3 bases, there was a span of 10 bases. The CDR3 sequence: CASSLFSGSNQPQHF. The CDR3, as DNA: TGTGCCAGCAGTTTATTCTCGGGATCCAATCAGCCCCAGCATTTT.

The chain has TRBV9 and TRBJ2-2, with TRBD2 identical over 7 bases. CDR1 and CDR2 (germline): SGDLS, YYNGEE. The CDR3 is 15 residues long. V shed 0 bases, J shed 4 bases, and the junction held 3 bases outside the gene matches. CDR3 in amino acids: CASSVGPSGTGELFF. For the CDR3, the DNA is TGTGCCAGCAGCGTAGGCCCTAGCGGCACCGGGGAGCTGTTTTTT.